Below, 17 T cell receptor beta chains from the same sample are listed, as sequenced in a study of PD-1 blockade in classical Hodgkin lymphoma. Repertoires were generated with immunoSEQ multiplex PCR, while TCRdb's copy carries only in-frame clones and drops some. This sample has roughly 2,700 clones, with around 63% found just once. There was relapse after autologous stem cell transplantation in every patient, and there was variation in brentuximab vedotin exposure. Thawed PBMCs were subjected to magnetic negative selection, which yielded isolated CD8+ T cells. This specimen was CD8+ T cells from blood, taken at baseline. The receptor set was obtained from a human donor with classical Hodgkin lymphoma.

As regards this clone: The sample contains more than one DNA sequence encoding this CDR3. The chain recombines TRBV5-6 with TRBJ2-1; 8 positions match TRBD1. Germline-derived CDR1 and CDR2 are SGHDT and YYEEEE. V lost 4 bases, J lost 2 bases, and 8 bases stayed unmatched. CDR3 size: 16 residues. CDR3 region: CASSTDRGATYNEQFF. The CDR3 DNA reads TGTGCCAGCAGCACAGACAGGGGCGCTACCTACAATGAGCAGTTCTTC.

This clone came up once. This rearrangement joins TRBV9 to TRBJ2-7, with 15 positions matching TRBD2. The CDR3 has 19 residues. The V segment lost 3 bases and the J segment 3 bases; nucleotides outside the gene matches: 13. Looked up from germline, CDR1 is SGDLS and CDR2 is YYNGEE. This CDR3 reads CASSAGGLAGGIPDYEQYF. In nucleotides, the CDR3 is TGTGCCAGCAGCGCGGGGGGACTAGCGGGAGGTATACCCGACTACGAGCAGTACTTC. The whole variable domain, filled in from reference TRBV9 and TRBJ2-7, reads DSGVTQTPKHLITATGQRVTLRCSPRSGDLSVYWYQQSLDQGLQFLIQYYNGEERAKGNILERFSAQQFPDLHSELNLSSLELGDSALYFCASSAGGLAGGIPDYEQYFGPGTRLTVT.

This chain uses TRBV5-4 with TRBJ2-1, with TRBD2 identical over 7 bases. Germline loops: CDR1 SGHNT, CDR2 YYREEE (reference sequence). J lost 3 bases, V lost 1 base, and 7 bases had no gene match. The CDR3 consists of 16 residues. The CDR3 nucleotides read TGTGCCAGCAGCTTGAAAGCGGGATTCGACTACAATGAGCAGTTCTTC. Translated, it gives CASSLKAGFDYNEQFF.

This chain links TRBV5-5 with TRBJ2-7; 8 nucleotides align to TRBD2. V lost 1 base and J lost 3; bases outside the gene matches: 9. The length of the CDR3 is 16 residues. Germline CDR1 and CDR2: SGHKS and YYEKEE (reference sequence). The CDR3 DNA sequence: TGTGCCAGCAGCTTGATGGCTAGCGGGCTCGTCTACGAGCAGTACTTC. Translating gives CASSLMASGLVYEQYF.

This chain links TRBV6-4 with TRBJ1-2, with 7 positions matching TRBD1. V gave up 4 bases and J gave up 3 bases; unmatched junction bases: 8. There are 15 residues in the CDR3. Germline V gene sequence: CDR1 MRHNA, CDR2 SNTAGT. CDR3 loop: CASSAQTGTHYGYTF. The CDR3, as DNA: TGTGCCAGCAGTGCCCAGACAGGGACACACTATGGCTACACCTTC.

The chain combines TRBV7-4 with TRBJ2-7, with 8 nucleotides matching TRBD2. CDR3 length equals 16 residues. V shed 3 bases and J 3 bases; nucleotides not matched to a gene: 10. Germline assignment: CDR1 SGHVT and CDR2 SQSDAQ. Here the CDR3 reads CASSLMASGLVYEQYF. The CDR3 DNA sequence: TGTGCCAGCAGCTTGATGGCTAGCGGGCTCGTCTACGAGCAGTACTTC. Using reference TRBV7-4 and TRBJ2-7 for the parts outside the CDR3, the full variable domain is GAGVSQSPRYKVAKRGRDVALRCDSISGHVTLYWYRQTLGQGSEVLTYSQSDAQRDKSGRPSGRFSAERPERSVSTLKIQRTEQGDSAVYLCASSLMASGLVYEQYFGPGTRLTVT.

The chain links TRBV27 to TRBJ2-1; D gene unclear. The V end was cut by 0 bases, the J end by 7 bases, with 16 bases between. From germline, CDR1 is MNHEY and CDR2 SMNVEV (reference sequence). This CDR3 region has 16 residues. The CDR3 sequence is CASSLSGTPFKNEQFF. CDR3 bases: TGTGCCAGCAGTTTATCCGGCACCCCTTTTAAAAATGAGCAGTTCTTC.

The chain has TRBV2 and TRBJ2-3, with 9 bases fitting TRBD1. Germline V gene lookup returns CDR1 SNHLY and CDR2 FYNNEI. CDR3 size: 14 residues. Trimming at V came to 4 bases and at J to 6 bases, leaving 5 bases not matched to a gene. CDR3 region: CASSAQGARDTQYF. The CDR3 nucleotides are TGTGCCAGCAGTGCACAGGGGGCGCGGGATACGCAGTATTTT.

The chain combines TRBV28 with TRBJ2-1, with 9 nucleotides matching TRBD1. From germline, CDR1 is MDHEN and CDR2 SYDVKM. The CDR3 spans 14 residues. V lost 6 bases and J lost 8; bases outside the gene matches: 8. CDR3 loop: CASRTRQGVDEQFF. CDR3 nucleotides: TGTGCCAGCAGAACTCGACAGGGGGTGGATGAGCAGTTCTTC. The full variable domain, in which reference TRBV28 and TRBJ2-1 provide the parts outside the CDR3, is DVKVTQSSRYLVKRTGEKVFLECVQDMDHENMFWYRQDPGLGLRLIYFSYDVKMKEKGDIPEGYSVSREKKERFSLILESASTNQTSMYLCASRTRQGVDEQFFGPGTRLTVL.

This chain links TRBV7-8 with TRBJ2-3; tentatively, D is TRBD2 (6 bases). Deletions cut 3 bases from V and 0 bases from J, with 22 bases between. Germline CDR1 and CDR2: SGHVS and FQNEAQ. The length of the CDR3 is 19 residues. CDR3 loop: CASSFPPTTGTGSTDTQYF. The CDR3 DNA sequence: TGTGCCAGCAGCTTCCCCCCCACCACCGGGACTGGAAGCACAGATACGCAGTATTTT.

The CDR3 loop reads CASSSLSEQYF. CDR3 DNA: TGTGCCAGCAGCTCCCTGAGCGAGCAGTACTTC. The V and J genes are TRBV5-6 and TRBJ2-7; no clear D. Trimming pared 3 bases from V and 6 bases from J, leaving 7 bases between. This CDR3 contains 11 residues. The germline V gene has CDR1 SGHDT and CDR2 YYEEEE.

The chain links TRBV2 to TRBJ1-4, with TRBD1 matching 7 bases. Germline CDR1 reads SNHLY; CDR2 reads FYNNEI. This CDR3 is 16 amino acids long. V lost 8 bases to trimming and J lost 4 bases; unmatched junction nucleotides: 13. CDR3 sequence: CASQGGWTPLNEKLFF. CDR3 bases: TGTGCCAGCCAAGGGGGCTGGACCCCCCTTAATGAAAAACTGTTTTTT.

There are a few counts of this clone. V gene TRBV13 combines with J gene TRBJ1-1; D possibly corresponds to TRBD1 (5 bases). Germline-derived CDR1 and CDR2 are PRHDT and FYEKMQ (reference sequence). V was cut by 0 bases and J by 1 base, with 12 bases left in between. The CDR3 totals 16 residues. CDR3 residues: CASSLGRLRANTEAFF. The CDR3 DNA reads TGTGCCAGCAGCTTAGGCAGGCTCAGGGCGAACACTGAAGCTTTCTTT.

This clone was found a few times. The V gene is TRBV15, the J gene TRBJ2-7; no definite D call. Germline V gives CDR1 LNHNV, CDR2 YYDKDF (reference sequence). This CDR3 has 14 residues. V was shortened by 5 bases and J by 0 bases, with 11 bases between the two germline ends. The DNA for the CDR3 is TGTGCCACCAGCCCATCCTCCAGCTCCTACGAGCAGTACTTC. Its translation is CATSPSSSSYEQYF.

This chain joins TRBV13 and TRBJ1-2, with D unclear. CDR1 PRHDT and CDR2 FYEKMQ come from the germline V gene (reference sequence). The CDR3 extends over 13 amino acids. The V end was cut by 1 base, the J end by 1 base, with 4 bases between. CDR3 in DNA: TGTGCCAGCAGCTTAGCCAATAACTATGGCTACACCTTC. The encoded protein is CASSLANNYGYTF.

The chain employs TRBV28 and TRBJ2-5; 13 bases line up with TRBD2. Trimming took 2 bases from V and 5 from J; bases not matched to a gene: 8. Germline V CDR1 and CDR2: MDHEN, SYDVKM. The CDR3 spans 17 residues. CDR3 amino acids: CASSLPGLAGVRETQYF. CDR3 DNA sequence: TGTGCCAGCAGTTTACCTGGACTAGCGGGAGTACGGGAGACCCAGTACTTC.

The chain links TRBV18 to TRBJ2-3, with TRBD2 matching over 7 bases. The CDR3 has 17 residues. Trimming removed 4 bases from V and 5 bases from J; junction bases left unmatched: 15. CDR1 and CDR2 from the germline V gene are KGHSH and LQKENI. CDR3 in DNA: TGTGCCAGCTCACGACAAAGCCGGGACTATAATCGAGATACGCAGTATTTT. Protein: CASSRQSRDYNRDTQYF.